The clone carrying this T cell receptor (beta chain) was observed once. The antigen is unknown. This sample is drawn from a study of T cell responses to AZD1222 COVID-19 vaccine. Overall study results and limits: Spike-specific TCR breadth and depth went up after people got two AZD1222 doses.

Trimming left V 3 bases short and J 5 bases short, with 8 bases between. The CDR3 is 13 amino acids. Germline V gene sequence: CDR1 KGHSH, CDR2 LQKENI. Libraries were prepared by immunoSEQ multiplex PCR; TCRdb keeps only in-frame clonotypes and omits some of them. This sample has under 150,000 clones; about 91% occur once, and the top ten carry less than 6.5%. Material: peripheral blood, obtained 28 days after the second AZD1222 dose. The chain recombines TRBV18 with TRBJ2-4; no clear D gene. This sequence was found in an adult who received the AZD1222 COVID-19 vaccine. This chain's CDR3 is CASSPRGQNIQYF. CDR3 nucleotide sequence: TGTGCCAGCTCACCTCGCGGCCAAAACATTCAGTACTTC. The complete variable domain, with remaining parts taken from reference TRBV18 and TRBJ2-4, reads NAGVMQNPRHLVRRRGQEARLRCSPMKGHSHVYWYRQLPEEGLKFMVYLQKENIIDESGMPKERFSAEFPKEGPSILRIQQVVRGDSAAYFCASSPRGQNIQYFGAGTRLSVL.